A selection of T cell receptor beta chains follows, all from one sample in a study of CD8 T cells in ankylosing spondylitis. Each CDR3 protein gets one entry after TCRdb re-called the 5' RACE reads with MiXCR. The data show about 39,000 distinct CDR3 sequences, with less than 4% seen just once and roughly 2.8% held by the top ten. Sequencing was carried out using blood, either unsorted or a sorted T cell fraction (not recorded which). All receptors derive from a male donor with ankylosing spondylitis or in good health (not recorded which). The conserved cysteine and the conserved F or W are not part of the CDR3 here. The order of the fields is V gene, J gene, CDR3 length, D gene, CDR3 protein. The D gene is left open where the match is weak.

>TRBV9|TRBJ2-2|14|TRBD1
ASSLFGTGDTGELF
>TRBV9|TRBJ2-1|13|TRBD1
ASSVRTGGVDEQF
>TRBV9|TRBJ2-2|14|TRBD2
ASSVRLAGNTGELF
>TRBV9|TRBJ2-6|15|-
ASSVVPVQGGANVLT
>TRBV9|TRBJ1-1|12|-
ASSDLRGLTEAF
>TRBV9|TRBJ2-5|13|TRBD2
ASSVGLAGVETQY
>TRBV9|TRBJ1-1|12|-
ASSVGSANTEAF
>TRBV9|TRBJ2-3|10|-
ASSVEGDTQY
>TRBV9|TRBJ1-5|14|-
ASSQRWGLKRQPQH
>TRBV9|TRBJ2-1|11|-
ASSTHLDAEQF
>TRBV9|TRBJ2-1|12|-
ASSAEDQNNEQF
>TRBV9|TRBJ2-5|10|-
ASSVEAGTQY
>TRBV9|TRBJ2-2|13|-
ASSVGDRLAGELF
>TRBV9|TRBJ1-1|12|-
ASSVRLDSPLAF
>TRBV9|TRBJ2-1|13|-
ASSVASRSTHEQF
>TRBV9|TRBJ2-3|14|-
ASSPGGATASDTQY
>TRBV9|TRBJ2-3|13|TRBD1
ASSERQGSTDTQY
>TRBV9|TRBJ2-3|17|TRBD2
ASSVGLRGMRESPDTQY
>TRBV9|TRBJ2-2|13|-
ASSAQGDRSGELF
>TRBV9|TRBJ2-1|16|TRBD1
ASSVEGRGTGAPNEQF
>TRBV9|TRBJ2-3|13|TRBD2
ASSRAGGLGDTQY
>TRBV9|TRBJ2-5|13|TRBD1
ASSTGQGAGETQY
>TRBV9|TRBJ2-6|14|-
ASSVGGVAGANVLT
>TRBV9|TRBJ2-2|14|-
ASSVSGITNTGELF
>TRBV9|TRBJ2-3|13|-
ASSVGRGFTDTQY
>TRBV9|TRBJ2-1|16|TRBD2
ASSVSPRLAGGYDEQF
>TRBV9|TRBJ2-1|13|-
ASSVGRLEKSEQF
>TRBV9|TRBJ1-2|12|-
ASSVQGSKSGYT
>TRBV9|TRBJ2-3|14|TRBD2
ASSVAGGVSTDTQY
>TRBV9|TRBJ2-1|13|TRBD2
ASRPPAGGPHEQF
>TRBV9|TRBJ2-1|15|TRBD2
ASSQGLAGSSSNEQF
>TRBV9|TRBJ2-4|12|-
ASSVGETKNIQY
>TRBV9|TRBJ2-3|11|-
ASSPESTDTQY
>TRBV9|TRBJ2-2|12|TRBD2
ASSQRGGTGELF
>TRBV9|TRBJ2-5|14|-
ASSVGVGGGGETQY
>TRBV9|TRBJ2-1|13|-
ASSVAAGYYNEQF
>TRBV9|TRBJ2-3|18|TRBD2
ASSVPSGLAGAEPTDTQY